This T cell receptor (beta chain) was documented in a study of blood T cells in healthy people across ages. Study-wide findings and caveats: Changes seen in expanded clonotypes were possibly confounded by donor CMV status left unknown.

The germline V and J ends were trimmed by 2 bases and 4 bases, with 11 bases remaining between them. The CDR3 length is 13 residues. The germline V gene has CDR1 DFQATT and CDR2 SNEGSKA (reference sequence). Aged roughly 6 to 90, donors were systemically healthy Caucasians from Russia. The authors ran a second PCR of roughly 6 to 12 cycles using a sample-barcoded 5' primer and a J-beta primer mix. Carrying 12 random nucleotides, a template-switch adaptor labeled each individual cDNA molecule. TCRdb re-analysed the 5' RACE reads in MiXCR, keeping a single row per CDR3 protein. The sample consists of 700,000 to 850,000 distinct CDR3 sequences, around 36% of them appearing once. In its sample, this clonotype was seen a few times. Its matching antigen is unknown.

The chain employs TRBV20-1 and TRBJ1-2; perhaps TRBD1 as D (5 bases). Material for sequencing was blood. This receptor was taken from a young man in good health. CDR3 in amino acids: CSARSRVGYGYTF. In nucleotides, the CDR3 is TGCAGTGCTAGAAGCAGGGTGGGCTATGGCTACACCTTC.